This TCR beta chain is from a study of PD-L1 blockade in urothelial cancer. The assay was immunoSEQ multiplex PCR, and TCRdb's table has in-frame clones only and misses some. The table shows tens of thousands of clones, with 85% occurring only once. Germline-derived CDR1 and CDR2 are SGHRS and YFSETQ. Trimming took 4 bases from V and 9 from J; bases not matched to a gene: 7. The CDR3 has 13 amino acids. The sample's time point: pretreatment peripheral blood. The diagnosis in patients was locally advanced or metastatic urothelial carcinoma. Sequencing was performed on PBMCs, taken around atezolizumab (anti-PD-L1) treatment. This receptor was taken from a man aged 55-75 years with urothelial cancer. J is TRBJ2-1 and V is TRBV5-1; the match to TRBD2 covers 7 bases. CDR3 loop: CASSPVGGVEQFF. In nucleotides, the CDR3 is TGCGCCAGCAGCCCTGTGGGGGGGGTTGAGCAGTTCTTC.